The 25 T cell receptor beta chains listed next were all sequenced from one sample in a study of T cells in tumors after PD-1 blockade. Repertoires were generated with immunoSEQ multiplex PCR, while TCRdb's copy carries only in-frame clones and drops some. The data hold 9,000 to 15,000 clones, with 60% to 70% observed a single time. The source was tumor tissue, collected before anti-PD-1 treatment. The receptors originated from a human donor with basal cell carcinoma.

This clone came up a few times. This rearrangement joins TRBV6-2 or TRBV6-3 to TRBJ2-1, with TRBD2 matching 11 bases. The CDR3 consists of 16 residues. The junction had 11 bases not matched to a gene; V was cut back by 4 bases and J by 9 bases. The germline V gene has CDR1 MNHEY and CDR2 SVGEGT. The CDR3 sequence: CASSFKTSGTDTEQFF. The CDR3 DNA follows: TGTGCCAGCAGTTTTAAGACTAGCGGGACCGACACTGAGCAGTTCTTC.

This chain joins TRBV3-1 (or the pseudogene TRBV3-2) and TRBJ2-1; 9 bases match TRBD2. Germline CDR1 and CDR2: LGHDT and YNNKEL (reference sequence). The CDR3 length is 13 residues. Trimming cost V 3 bases and J 7 bases; bases outside gene matches: 1. This CDR3 is CASSHTSGNEQFF. CDR3 DNA: TGTGCCAGCAGCCACACTAGCGGGAATGAGCAGTTCTTC.

The chain carries TRBV30 and TRBJ1-4; D is unclear. This CDR3 has 13 amino acids. V lost 2 bases, J lost 8 bases, and 12 bases lay in between. Germline V CDR1 and CDR2: GTSNPN, SVGIG (reference sequence). CDR3 residues: CAWSHNSNEKLFF. The CDR3 bases are TGTGCCTGGAGTCATAACAGCAACGAAAAACTGTTTTTT.

The V gene is TRBV18, the J gene TRBJ2-2, with 12 positions matching TRBD2. The CDR3 sequence is 15 residues long. The V and J ends lost 4 bases and 5 bases, in that order; junction bases with no gene match: 2. The germline V gene has CDR1 KGHSH and CDR2 LQKENI. In DNA, the CDR3 is TGTGCCAGCTCACGACTAGCGGGGGATACCGGGGAGCTGTTTTTT. Translation: CASSRLAGDTGELFF.

This chain uses TRBV9 with TRBJ2-1; TRBD2 matches at 12 bases. Trimming at V came to 1 base and at J to 0 bases, leaving 11 bases not matched to a gene. This CDR3 comprises 20 residues. The germline V gene has CDR1 SGDLS and CDR2 YYNGEE. This CDR3 is CASSVSFGLAGSRSYNEQFF. CDR3 sequence (DNA): TGTGCCAGCAGCGTATCCTTCGGACTAGCGGGGAGCCGCTCCTACAATGAGCAGTTCTTC.

This clone was detected only a few times. The rearrangement uses TRBV15 and TRBJ2-1, with D unresolved. V lost 1 base, J lost 10 bases, and 8 bases lay in between. The CDR3 is 12 residues long. Germline values: CDR1 LNHNV, CDR2 YYDKDF (reference sequence). The CDR3 here is CATSRASQEQFF. In DNA, the CDR3 is TGTGCCACCAGCAGAGCGAGCCAAGAGCAGTTCTTC.

The chain carries TRBV7-8 and TRBJ2-7, with 11 positions matching TRBD1. The ends lost 1 base at V and 1 base at J; junction bases unmatched: 6. The V gene's germline CDR1 is SGHVS and CDR2 FQNEAQ. This CDR3 spans 17 amino acids. CDR3 residues: CASSLDSGTGGSYEQYF. DNA for the CDR3: TGTGCCAGCAGCTTAGATAGTGGGACAGGGGGGTCCTACGAGCAGTACTTC.

This clone was seen more than once but under ten times. The rearrangement joins TRBV9 to TRBJ2-5, with D perhaps TRBD2 (5 bases). CDR3 length: 15 amino acids. Trimming shortened V by 2 bases and J by 0 bases, and 11 bases separated the two germline ends. Germline V gene lookup returns CDR1 SGDLS and CDR2 YYNGEE. The CDR3 bases are TGTGCCAGCAGCGTGGACTCCGAGTACCAAGAGACCCAGTACTTC. Translating gives CASSVDSEYQETQYF.

The V call is TRBV7-2, the J call TRBJ2-1; no clear D. The CDR3 sequence is 14 residues long. V was pared by 6 bases and J by 8 bases, with 17 bases between. CDR1 and CDR2 from the germline V gene are SGHTA and FQGNSA. The CDR3 bases are TGTGCCAGCAGTGAAGACCGTTTTTCCGATGAGCAGTTCTTC. This codes for CASSEDRFSDEQFF.

The genes are TRBV2 and TRBJ2-7, with D tentatively TRBD1 (5 bases). This CDR3 is built from 11 residues. V was shortened by 6 bases and J by 9 bases, with 12 bases between the two germline ends. In germline, CDR1 is SNHLY, CDR2 FYNNEI. The CDR3 here is CASSSGSRQYF. The CDR3 nucleotides are TGTGCCAGCAGCTCAGGGTCCAGGCAGTACTTC.

The chain employs TRBV19 and TRBJ1-5; possible D gene TRBD1, 5 bases. The CDR3 contains 15 residues. In germline, CDR1 is LNHDA, CDR2 SQIVND (reference sequence). Trimming took off 5 bases at V and 3 bases at J, with 14 bases between the two ends. The CDR3 sequence: CASSASGGSNQPQHF. The DNA of the CDR3 is TGTGCCAGTAGTGCCTCGGGGGGGTCCAATCAGCCCCAGCATTTT.

The chain uses TRBV24-1 and TRBJ2-6; 8 bases agree with TRBD1. The CDR3 extends over 15 amino acids. Per the germline V gene, CDR1 is KGHDR and CDR2 is SFDVKD. V was clipped by 7 bases and J by 0 bases; unmatched bases: 1. The CDR3 protein is CATSDRGSGANVLTF. The CDR3 DNA sequence: TGTGCCACCAGCGACAGGGGCTCTGGGGCCAACGTCCTGACTTTC.

This chain links TRBV9 with TRBJ2-1; D gene ambiguous. This CDR3 contains 13 residues. V was trimmed by 4 bases and J by 4 bases, leaving 9 bases between them. Germline assignment: CDR1 SGDLS and CDR2 YYNGEE. The CDR3 reads CASSYSSYNEQFF. The CDR3 DNA follows: TGTGCCAGCAGCTATAGCAGTTACAATGAGCAGTTCTTC.

The V gene is TRBV20-1, the J gene TRBJ2-3; possibly TRBD2 for D (6 bases). V lost 3 bases and J 2 bases, leaving 15 bases between the germline ends. Germline CDR1 is DFQATT and CDR2 is SNEGSKA (reference sequence). CDR3 size: 15 residues. The CDR3 is CSASTADYVTDTQYF. The CDR3 region has the DNA TGCAGTGCTAGTACGGCGGACTACGTCACAGATACGCAGTATTTT.

Here the CDR3 DNA reads TGTGCCACCGAAGTGGGGGGTAACTATGGCTACACCTTC. It is translated as CATEVGGNYGYTF. The chain has TRBV2 and TRBJ1-2; possibly TRBD1 for D (5 bases). The CDR3 is 13 amino acids. V shed 10 bases and J shed 1 base, with 13 bases lying between them. From germline, CDR1 is SNHLY and CDR2 FYNNEI. The full variable domain, rest sourced from reference TRBV2 and TRBJ1-2, is EPEVTQTPSHQVTQMGQEVILRCVPISNHLYFYWYRQILGQKVEFLVSFYNNEISEKSEIFDDQFSVERPDGSNFTLKIRSTKLEDSAMYFCATEVGGNYGYTFGSGTRLTVV.

The chain joins TRBV7-9 to TRBJ2-7, with 9 bases fitting TRBD2. Germline V gene data show CDR1 as SEHNR and CDR2 as FQNEAQ (reference sequence). This CDR3 has 14 amino acids. V gave up 5 bases and J gave up 1 base; unmatched junction bases: 3. The CDR3 nucleotides read TGTGCCAGCAGCCCAGGACTAGCGTCCTACGAGCAGTACTTC. It encodes CASSPGLASYEQYF.

The sample holds a few counts of this clone. The CDR3: CASSASRATNEKLFF. In DNA, the CDR3 is TGTGCCAGCAGTGCCTCTCGAGCAACTAATGAAAAACTGTTTTTT. The V and J genes are TRBV2 and TRBJ1-4; D remains ambiguous. With 4 bases removed from V and 0 bases from J, the gap between germline ends came to 9 bases. The CDR3 is 15 residues long. In germline, CDR1 is SNHLY, CDR2 FYNNEI.

V usage is TRBV4-3 and J usage is TRBJ1-3, with D possibly matching TRBD1 (5 bases). The V and J ends lost 1 base and 0 bases respectively, with 13 bases between them. CDR1 LGHNA and CDR2 YSLEER come from the germline V gene. The CDR3 is made up of 17 amino acids. The DNA of the CDR3 is TGCGCCAGCAGCCAAGTGGGACCGCCGAGCTCTGGAAACACCATATATTTT. Protein product: CASSQVGPPSSGNTIYF.

A few counts support this clone. V usage is TRBV15 and J usage is TRBJ1-1; D remains unclear. V lost 0 bases to trimming and J lost 0 bases, with 11 bases between them. Germline CDR1 and CDR2: LNHNV and YYDKDF (reference sequence). The CDR3 sequence is 16 residues long. For the CDR3, the DNA is TGTGCCACCAGCAGAGATTACAACGAATTGAACACTGAAGCTTTCTTT. This sequence encodes CATSRDYNELNTEAFF.

This rearrangement joins TRBV19 to TRBJ2-6; D is perhaps TRBD1 (5 bases). Germline V CDR1 and CDR2: LNHDA, SQIVND (reference sequence). V was cut by 7 bases and J by 1 base, with 14 bases left in between. This CDR3 contains 16 residues. The CDR3 loop is CASTAQGISGANVLTF. The CDR3 nucleotides read TGTGCCAGTACGGCTCAGGGAATTTCTGGGGCCAACGTCCTGACTTTC.

A few counts support this clone. The rearrangement links TRBV19 to TRBJ2-3; D remains ambiguous. Germline lookup yields CDR1 LNHDA and CDR2 SQIVND (reference sequence). The CDR3 extends over 12 amino acids. V lost 3 bases to trimming and J lost 1 base, with 2 bases between them. The CDR3 DNA is TGTGCCAGTAGTATGGGCACAGATACGCAGTATTTT. Translated, it gives CASSMGTDTQYF. Full variable domain (remainder filled in from reference TRBV19 and TRBJ2-3): DGGITQSPKYLFRKEGQNVTLSCEQNLNHDAMYWYRQDPGQGLRLIYYSQIVNDFQKGDIAEGYSVSREKKESFPLTVTSAQKNPTAFYLCASSMGTDTQYFGPGTRLTVL.

This chain joins TRBV19 and TRBJ2-7; possibly TRBD1 or TRBD2 for D (6 bases each). Between the trimmed V and J ends, which lost 5 bases and 4 bases, there was a span of 12 bases. Per germline, CDR1 LNHDA and CDR2 SQIVND (reference sequence). The CDR3 is made up of 13 amino acids. The CDR3 reads CASSPTGRYEQYF. In nucleotides, the CDR3 is TGTGCCAGTAGTCCTACAGGGAGGTACGAGCAGTACTTC.

This clone was counted a single time. This chain connects TRBV19 to TRBJ1-2; no firm D call. The germline V and J ends were trimmed by 5 bases and 2 bases, with 9 bases remaining between them. Germline-derived CDR1 and CDR2 are LNHDA and SQIVND (reference sequence). The CDR3 loop spans 13 amino acids. CDR3 bases: TGTGCCAGTAGTCTTCAGGTGAACTATGGCTACACCTTC. Translated, it gives CASSLQVNYGYTF.

Within the sample, this clone is medium-sized. V gene TRBV7-2 combines with J gene TRBJ2-3; 12 bases match TRBD2. Germline trimming cut 5 bases from V and 2 bases from J; bases unmatched to any gene: 5. The germline V gene encodes CDR1 SGHTA and CDR2 FQGNSA. The CDR3 is made up of 16 amino acids. CDR3: CASSARLAGDTDTQYF. The CDR3 DNA reads TGTGCCAGCAGCGCACGACTAGCGGGGGACACAGATACGCAGTATTTT.

V and J are TRBV7-9 and TRBJ2-3; D is ambiguous. The CDR3 covers 14 residues. Germline loops: CDR1 SEHNR, CDR2 FQNEAQ (reference sequence). Trimming shortened V by 5 bases and J by 1 base, and 10 bases separated the two germline ends. CDR3 in amino acids: CASSQRQGTDTQYF. The CDR3, as DNA: TGTGCCAGCAGCCAGAGGCAGGGCACAGATACGCAGTATTTT.